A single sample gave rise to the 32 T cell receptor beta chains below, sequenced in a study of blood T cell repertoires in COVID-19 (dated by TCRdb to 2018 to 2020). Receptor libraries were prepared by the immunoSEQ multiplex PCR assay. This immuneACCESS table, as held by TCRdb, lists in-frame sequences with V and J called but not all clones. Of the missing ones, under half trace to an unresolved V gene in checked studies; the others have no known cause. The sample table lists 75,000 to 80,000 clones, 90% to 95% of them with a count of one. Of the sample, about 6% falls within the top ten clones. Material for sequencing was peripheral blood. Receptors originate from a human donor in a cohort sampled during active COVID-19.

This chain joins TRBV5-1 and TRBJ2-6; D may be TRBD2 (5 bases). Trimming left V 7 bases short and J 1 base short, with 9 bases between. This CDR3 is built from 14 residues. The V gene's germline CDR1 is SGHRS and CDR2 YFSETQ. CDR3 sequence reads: CASREPSGANVLTF. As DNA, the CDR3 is TGCGCCAGCCGGGAACCGTCTGGGGCCAACGTCCTGACTTTC.

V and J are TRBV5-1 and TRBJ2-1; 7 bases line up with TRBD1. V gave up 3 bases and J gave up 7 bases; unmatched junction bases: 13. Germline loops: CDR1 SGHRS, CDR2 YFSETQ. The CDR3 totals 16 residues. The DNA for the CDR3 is TGCGCCAGCAGCTCCCCAACAGGGGTACGTACGAATGAGCAGTTCTTC. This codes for CASSSPTGVRTNEQFF.

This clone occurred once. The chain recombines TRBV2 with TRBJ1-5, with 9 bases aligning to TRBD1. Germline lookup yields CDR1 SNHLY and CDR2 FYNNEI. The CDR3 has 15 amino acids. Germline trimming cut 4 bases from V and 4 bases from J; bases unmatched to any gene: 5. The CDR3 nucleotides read TGTGCCAGCAGTGGACAGGGGGTCCTAAATCAGCCCCAGCATTTT. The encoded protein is CASSGQGVLNQPQHF.

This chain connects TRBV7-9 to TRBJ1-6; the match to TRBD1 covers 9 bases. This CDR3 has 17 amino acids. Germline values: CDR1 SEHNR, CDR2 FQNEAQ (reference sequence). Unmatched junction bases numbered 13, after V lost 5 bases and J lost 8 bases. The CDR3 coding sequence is TGTGCCAGCAGCGAAACAGGGGGCGCGTGGCAAGATTCACCCCTCCACTTT. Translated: CASSETGGAWQDSPLHF.

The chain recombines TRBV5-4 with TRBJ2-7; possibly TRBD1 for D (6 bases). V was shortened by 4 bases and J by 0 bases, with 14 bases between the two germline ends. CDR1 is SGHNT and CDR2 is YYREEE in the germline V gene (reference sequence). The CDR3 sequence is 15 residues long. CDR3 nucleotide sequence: TGTGCCAGCAGCAAAGGACAGATTAGCTCCTACGAGCAGTACTTC. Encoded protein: CASSKGQISSYEQYF.

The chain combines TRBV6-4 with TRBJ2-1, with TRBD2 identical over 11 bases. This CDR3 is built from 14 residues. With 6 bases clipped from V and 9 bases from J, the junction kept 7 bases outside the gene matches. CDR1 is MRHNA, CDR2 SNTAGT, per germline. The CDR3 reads CASRDSGGAGEQFF. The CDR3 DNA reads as TGTGCCAGCAGGGATAGCGGGGGGGCAGGTGAGCAGTTCTTC.

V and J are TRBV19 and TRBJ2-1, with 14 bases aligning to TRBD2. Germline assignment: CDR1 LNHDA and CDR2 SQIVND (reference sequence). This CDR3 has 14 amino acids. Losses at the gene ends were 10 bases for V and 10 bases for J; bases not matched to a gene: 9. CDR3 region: CATKGLAGGGEQFF. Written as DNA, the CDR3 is TGTGCCACCAAAGGACTAGCGGGGGGCGGAGAGCAGTTCTTC.

The CDR3 loop reads CASSSGTGGFQPQHF. In DNA form, the CDR3 reads TGTGCCAGCAGCTCCGGGACAGGGGGCTTTCAGCCCCAGCATTTT. This sequence joins TRBV6-5 and TRBJ1-5; 12 nucleotides line up with TRBD1. J was trimmed by 6 bases and V by 6 bases; bases with no gene match: 6. There are 15 residues in the CDR3. Germline CDR1 reads MNHEY; CDR2 reads SVGAGI.

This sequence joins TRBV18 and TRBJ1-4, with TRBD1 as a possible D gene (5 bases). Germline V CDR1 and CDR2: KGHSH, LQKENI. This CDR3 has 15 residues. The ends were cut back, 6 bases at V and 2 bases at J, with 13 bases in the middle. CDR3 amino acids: CASSPRTSTNEKLFF. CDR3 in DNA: TGTGCCAGCTCCCCCCGGACATCTACTAATGAAAAACTGTTTTTT.

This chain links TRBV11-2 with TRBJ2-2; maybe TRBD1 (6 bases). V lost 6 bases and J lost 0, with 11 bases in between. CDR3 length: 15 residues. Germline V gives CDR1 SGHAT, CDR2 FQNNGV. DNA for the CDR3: TGTGCCAGCAGAGGGGGAATTACGAACACCGGGGAGCTGTTTTTT. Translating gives CASRGGITNTGELFF.

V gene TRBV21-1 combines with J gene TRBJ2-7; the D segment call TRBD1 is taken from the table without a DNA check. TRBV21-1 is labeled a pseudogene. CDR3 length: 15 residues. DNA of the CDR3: TGTGCCAGCAGCAAAAGGGGATATTCAGGGTTCGAGCAGTACTTC. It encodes CASSKRGYSGFEQYF.

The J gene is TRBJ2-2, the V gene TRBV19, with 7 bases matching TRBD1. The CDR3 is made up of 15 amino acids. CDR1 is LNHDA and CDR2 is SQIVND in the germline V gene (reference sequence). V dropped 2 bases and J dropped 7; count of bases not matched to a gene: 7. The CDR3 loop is CASSILGQPDGELFF. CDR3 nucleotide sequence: TGTGCCAGTAGTATATTGGGACAGCCAGACGGGGAGCTGTTTTTT.

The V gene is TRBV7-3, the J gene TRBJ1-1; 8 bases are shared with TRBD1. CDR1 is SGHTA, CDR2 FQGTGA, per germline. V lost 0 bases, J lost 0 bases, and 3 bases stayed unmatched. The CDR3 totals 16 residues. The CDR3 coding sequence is TGTGCCAGCAGCTTAACGGGACAGGTTTTGAACACTGAAGCTTTCTTT. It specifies CASSLTGQVLNTEAFF.

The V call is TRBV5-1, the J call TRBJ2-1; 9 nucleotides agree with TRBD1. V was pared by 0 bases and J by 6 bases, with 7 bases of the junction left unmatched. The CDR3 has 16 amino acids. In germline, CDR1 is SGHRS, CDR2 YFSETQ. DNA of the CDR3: TGCGCCAGCAGCTTGGGGGGGACAGGGCTTGGCAATGAGCAGTTCTTC. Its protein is CASSLGGTGLGNEQFF.

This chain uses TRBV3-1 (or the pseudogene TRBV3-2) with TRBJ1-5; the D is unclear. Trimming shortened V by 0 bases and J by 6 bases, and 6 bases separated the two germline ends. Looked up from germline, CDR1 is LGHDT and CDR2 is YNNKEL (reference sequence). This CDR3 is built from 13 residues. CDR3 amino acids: CASSQDTGQPQHF. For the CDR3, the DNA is TGTGCCAGCAGCCAAGATACTGGTCAGCCCCAGCATTTT.

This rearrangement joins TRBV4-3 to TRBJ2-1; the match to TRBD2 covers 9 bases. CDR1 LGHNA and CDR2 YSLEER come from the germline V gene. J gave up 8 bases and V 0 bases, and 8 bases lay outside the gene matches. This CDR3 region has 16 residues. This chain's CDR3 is CASSQEWRGGSYEQFF. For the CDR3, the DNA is TGCGCCAGCAGCCAAGAGTGGCGGGGGGGCAGCTATGAGCAGTTCTTC.

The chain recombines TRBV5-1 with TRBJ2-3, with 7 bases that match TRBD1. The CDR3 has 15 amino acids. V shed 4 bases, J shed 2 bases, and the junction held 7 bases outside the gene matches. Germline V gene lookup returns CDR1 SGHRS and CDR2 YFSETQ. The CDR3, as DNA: TGCGCCAGCAGCCTACCGGGACAGTCCACAGATACGCAGTATTTT. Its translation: CASSLPGQSTDTQYF.

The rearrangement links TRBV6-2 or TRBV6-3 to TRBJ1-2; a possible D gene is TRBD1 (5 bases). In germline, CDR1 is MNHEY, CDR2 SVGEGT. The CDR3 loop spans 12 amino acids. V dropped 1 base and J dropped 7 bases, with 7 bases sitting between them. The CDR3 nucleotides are TGTGCCAGCAGTTACTACAGGTTTGGCTACACCTTC. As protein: CASSYYRFGYTF.

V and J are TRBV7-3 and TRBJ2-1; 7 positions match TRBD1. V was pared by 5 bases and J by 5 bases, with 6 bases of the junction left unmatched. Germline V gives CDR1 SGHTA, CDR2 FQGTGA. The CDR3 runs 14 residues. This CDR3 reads CASSLQGHNNEQFF. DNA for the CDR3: TGTGCCAGCAGCCTACAGGGGCACAACAATGAGCAGTTCTTC.

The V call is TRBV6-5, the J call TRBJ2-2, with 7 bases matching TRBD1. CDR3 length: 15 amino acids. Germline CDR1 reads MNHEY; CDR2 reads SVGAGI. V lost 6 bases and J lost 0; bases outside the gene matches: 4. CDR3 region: CASSLQGSNTGELFF. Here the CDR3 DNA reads TGTGCCAGCAGCCTACAGGGGTCGAACACCGGGGAGCTGTTTTTT.

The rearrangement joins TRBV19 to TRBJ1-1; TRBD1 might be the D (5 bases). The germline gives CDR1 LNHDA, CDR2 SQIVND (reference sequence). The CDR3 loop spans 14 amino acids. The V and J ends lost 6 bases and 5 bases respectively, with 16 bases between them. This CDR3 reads CASRTGYIETEAFF. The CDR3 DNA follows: TGTGCCAGTAGAACAGGTTACATCGAGACTGAAGCTTTCTTT.

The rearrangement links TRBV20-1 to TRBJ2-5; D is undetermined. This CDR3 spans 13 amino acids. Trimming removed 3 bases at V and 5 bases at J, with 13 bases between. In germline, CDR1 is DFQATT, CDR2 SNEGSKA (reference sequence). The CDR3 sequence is CSASSPGMETQYF. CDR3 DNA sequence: TGCAGTGCTAGTTCCCCAGGAATGGAGACCCAGTACTTC.

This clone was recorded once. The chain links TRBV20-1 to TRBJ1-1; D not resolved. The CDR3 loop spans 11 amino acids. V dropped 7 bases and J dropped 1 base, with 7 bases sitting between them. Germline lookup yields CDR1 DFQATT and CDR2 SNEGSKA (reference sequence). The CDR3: CSGRKNTEAFF. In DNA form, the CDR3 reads TGCAGTGGGCGGAAGAACACTGAAGCTTTCTTT.

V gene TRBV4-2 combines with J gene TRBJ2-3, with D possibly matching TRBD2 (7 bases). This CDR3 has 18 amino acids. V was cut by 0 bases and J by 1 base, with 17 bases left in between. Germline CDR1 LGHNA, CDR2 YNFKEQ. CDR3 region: CASSQDPGGPLRTDTQYF. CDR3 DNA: TGTGCCAGCAGCCAAGATCCGGGGGGCCCTCTCCGCACAGATACGCAGTATTTT.

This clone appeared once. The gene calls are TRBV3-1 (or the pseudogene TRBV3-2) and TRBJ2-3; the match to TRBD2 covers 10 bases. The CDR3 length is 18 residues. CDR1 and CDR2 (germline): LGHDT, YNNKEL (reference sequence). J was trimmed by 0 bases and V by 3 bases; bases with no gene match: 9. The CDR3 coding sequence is TGTGCCAGCAGCCAGTTTCCTAGCGGGGGACTCAGCACAGATACGCAGTATTTT. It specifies CASSQFPSGGLSTDTQYF.

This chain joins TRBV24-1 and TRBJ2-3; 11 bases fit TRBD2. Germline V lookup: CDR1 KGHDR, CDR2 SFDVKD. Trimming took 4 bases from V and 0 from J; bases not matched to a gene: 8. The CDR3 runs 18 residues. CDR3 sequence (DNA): TGTGCCACCAGTGACCCGACTAGCGGGGTAACTAGCACAGATACGCAGTATTTT. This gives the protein CATSDPTSGVTSTDTQYF.

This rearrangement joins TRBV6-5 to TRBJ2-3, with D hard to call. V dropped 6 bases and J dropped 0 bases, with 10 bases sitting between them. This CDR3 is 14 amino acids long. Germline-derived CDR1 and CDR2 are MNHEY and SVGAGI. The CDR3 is CASRARRSTDTQYF. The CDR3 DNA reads TGTGCCAGCAGGGCTAGGCGCAGCACAGATACGCAGTATTTT.

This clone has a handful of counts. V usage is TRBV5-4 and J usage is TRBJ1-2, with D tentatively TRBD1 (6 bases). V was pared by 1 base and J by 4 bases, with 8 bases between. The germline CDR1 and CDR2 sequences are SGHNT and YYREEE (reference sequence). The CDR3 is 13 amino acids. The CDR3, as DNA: TGTGCCAGCAGCTTGAACAGGGCCTATGGCTACACCTTC. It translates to CASSLNRAYGYTF.

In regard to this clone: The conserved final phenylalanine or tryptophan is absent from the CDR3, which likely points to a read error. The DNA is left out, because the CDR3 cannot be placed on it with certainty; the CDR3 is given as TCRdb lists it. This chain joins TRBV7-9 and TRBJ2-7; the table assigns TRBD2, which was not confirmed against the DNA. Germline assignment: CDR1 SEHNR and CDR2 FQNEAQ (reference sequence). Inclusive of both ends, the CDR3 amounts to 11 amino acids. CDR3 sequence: CASSLPHLPGK.

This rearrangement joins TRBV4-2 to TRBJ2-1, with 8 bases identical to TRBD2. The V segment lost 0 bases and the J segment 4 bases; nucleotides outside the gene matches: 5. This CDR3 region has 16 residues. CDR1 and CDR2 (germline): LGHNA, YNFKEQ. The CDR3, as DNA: TGTGCCAGCAGCCAAGAAGGCGGGGGGCTATACAATGAGCAGTTCTTC. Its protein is CASSQEGGGLYNEQFF.

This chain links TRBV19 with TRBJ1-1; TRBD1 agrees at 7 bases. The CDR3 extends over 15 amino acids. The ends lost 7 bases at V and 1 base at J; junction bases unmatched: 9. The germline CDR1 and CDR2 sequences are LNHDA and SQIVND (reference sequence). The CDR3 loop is CASTLRGSENTEAFF. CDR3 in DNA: TGTGCCAGTACCCTCAGGGGGAGTGAGAACACTGAAGCTTTCTTT. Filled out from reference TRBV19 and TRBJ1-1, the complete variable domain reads DGGITQSPKYLFRKEGQNVTLSCEQNLNHDAMYWYRQDPGQGLRLIYYSQIVNDFQKGDIAEGYSVSREKKESFPLTVTSAQKNPTAFYLCASTLRGSENTEAFFGQGTRLTVV.

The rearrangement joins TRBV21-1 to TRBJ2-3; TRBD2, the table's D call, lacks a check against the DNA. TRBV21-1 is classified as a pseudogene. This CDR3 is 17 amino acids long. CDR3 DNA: TGTGCCAGCAGCACCCCCGACTGGACTAGCGGAGCAGATACGCAGTATTTT. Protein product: CASSTPDWTSGADTQYF.